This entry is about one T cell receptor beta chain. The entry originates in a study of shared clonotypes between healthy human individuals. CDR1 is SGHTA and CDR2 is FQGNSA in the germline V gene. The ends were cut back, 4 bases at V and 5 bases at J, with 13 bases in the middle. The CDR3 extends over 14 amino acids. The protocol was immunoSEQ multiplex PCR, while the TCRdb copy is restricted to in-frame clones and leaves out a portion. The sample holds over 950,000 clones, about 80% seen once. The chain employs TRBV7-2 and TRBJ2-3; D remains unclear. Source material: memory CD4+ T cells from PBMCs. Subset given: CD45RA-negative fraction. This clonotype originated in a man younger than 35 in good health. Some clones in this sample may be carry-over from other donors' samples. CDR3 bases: TGTGCCAGCAGCTCCCAGGTTTGGATAGATACGCAGTATTTT. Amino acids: CASSSQVWIDTQYF.